The 26 T cell receptor beta chains presented below share a single source sample, sequenced in a study of CD4 T cells in relation to SARS-CoV-2 and coronaviruses. The unexposed donors gave CD4+ T cells in 2011-2018, prior to COVID-19. CD4+ T cells were isolated from the cells after nine to eleven days of culture. The table came from immunoSEQ multiplex PCR; TCRdb's copy has only in-frame clones and leaves some out. The repertoire holds about 26,000 clones, with around 75% as singletons. The antigens these receptors bind are not known. Sequencing used CD4+ T cells from PBMCs, cultured in vitro. The receptor set was obtained from a human donor in good health.

This sequence joins TRBV10-2 and TRBJ2-3; 9 bases map to TRBD2. Per germline, CDR1 WSHSY and CDR2 SAAADI. Trimming removed 4 bases from V and 4 bases from J; junction bases left unmatched: 9. The CDR3 has 16 residues. This CDR3 is CASSAAGGPRADTQYF. For the CDR3, the DNA is TGCGCCAGCAGTGCGGCGGGAGGGCCTCGCGCAGATACGCAGTATTTT.

By its share, this clone is large. This chain uses TRBV10-3 with TRBJ2-7; 8 bases map to TRBD2. This CDR3 comprises 14 residues. Germline CDR1 and CDR2: ENHRY and SYGVKD. V was clipped by 8 bases and J by 1 base; unmatched bases: 7. The CDR3 spells CAIASAGGSYEQYF. The CDR3 DNA sequence: TGTGCCATCGCTTCGGCGGGGGGATCCTACGAGCAGTACTTC.

The chain's CDR3 is CASSPFRGRAYNEQFF. The CDR3, as DNA: TGTGCCAGCAGCCCATTTCGAGGGAGGGCATACAATGAGCAGTTCTTC. This sequence joins TRBV7-9 and TRBJ2-1; 7 bases are a match to TRBD2. With V trimmed by 5 bases and J by 4 bases, 11 bases remained unmatched. The CDR3 is made up of 16 amino acids. Germline V lookup: CDR1 SEHNR, CDR2 FQNEAQ (reference sequence).

V and J are TRBV2 and TRBJ1-4, with D maybe TRBD1 (5 bases). This CDR3 region has 17 residues. Between the trimmed V and J ends, which lost 3 bases and 5 bases, there was a span of 19 bases. Germline V gene lookup returns CDR1 SNHLY and CDR2 FYNNEI. This chain's CDR3 is CASSDLVWDGRNEKLFF. The CDR3 DNA reads as TGTGCCAGCAGTGATTTGGTGTGGGACGGCAGGAATGAAAAACTGTTTTTT.

The V and J genes are TRBV27 and TRBJ2-2; D is ambiguous. Germline V gives CDR1 MNHEY, CDR2 SMNVEV (reference sequence). Trimming shortened V by 6 bases and J by 2 bases, and 7 bases separated the two germline ends. The length of the CDR3 is 13 residues. Written as DNA, the CDR3 is TGTGCCAGCAGAGAGGCCAACACCGGGGAGCTGTTTTTT. It specifies CASREANTGELFF.

The CDR3 loop is CASRNTGYPEAFF. CDR3 in DNA: TGTGCCAGCAGAAATACAGGGTACCCTGAAGCTTTCTTT. The chain employs TRBV28 and TRBJ1-1, with a possible D match to TRBD1 (6 bases). Trimming pared 6 bases from V and 6 bases from J, leaving 14 bases between. The germline V gene encodes CDR1 MDHEN and CDR2 SYDVKM. The CDR3 runs 13 residues.

The V gene is TRBV30, the J gene TRBJ2-1; 7 nucleotides agree with TRBD1. The length of the CDR3 is 21 residues. In germline, CDR1 is GTSNPN, CDR2 SVGIG (reference sequence). V was pared by 1 base and J by 8 bases, with 29 bases of the junction left unmatched. The CDR3 DNA is TGTGCCTGGAGTGCAAAGACCGACAGGGCCATCCGGGTTCCTGTTTACGATGAGCAGTTCTTC. Amino acids: CAWSAKTDRAIRVPVYDEQFF.

This clone appeared once. The DNA for the CDR3 is TGTGCCAGCAGCCAAGAAGCCGGGACAGGGTCCGAAAAACTGTTTTTT. Its translation: CASSQEAGTGSEKLFF. The chain couples TRBV4-2 to TRBJ1-4; TRBD1 matches at 9 bases. The CDR3 sequence is 16 residues long. Germline CDR1 and CDR2: LGHNA and YNFKEQ. V lost 0 bases to trimming and J lost 8 bases; unmatched junction nucleotides: 7.

The genes are TRBV6-5 and TRBJ1-3; D is unresolved. Trimming stripped 0 bases from V and 8 bases from J, with 11 bases between. The CDR3 covers 14 residues. CDR1 is MNHEY and CDR2 is SVGAGI in the germline V gene. In nucleotides, the CDR3 is TGTGCCAGCAGTTACTCCCCGATACGAGACACCATATATTTT. Protein: CASSYSPIRDTIYF.

The chain is built from TRBV2 and TRBJ2-3; 11 positions match TRBD2. Germline trimming cut 6 bases from V and 2 bases from J; bases unmatched to any gene: 10. This CDR3 is 17 amino acids long. CDR1 and CDR2 from the germline V gene are SNHLY and FYNNEI. The CDR3: CASREGTSGAYTDTQYF. CDR3 DNA sequence: TGTGCCAGCAGAGAGGGGACTAGCGGAGCCTACACAGATACGCAGTATTTT.

The chain carries TRBV30 and TRBJ2-7, with TRBD2 identical over 11 bases. Losses at the gene ends were 4 bases for V and 6 bases for J; bases not matched to a gene: 8. This CDR3 contains 14 residues. Germline CDR1 GTSNPN, CDR2 SVGIG (reference sequence). CDR3 sequence: CAWTMTSGASEQYF. The DNA of the CDR3 is TGTGCCTGGACCATGACTAGCGGGGCTTCCGAGCAGTACTTC.

V gene TRBV5-1 combines with J gene TRBJ2-3; tentatively, D is TRBD2 (7 bases). In germline, CDR1 is SGHRS, CDR2 YFSETQ. V lost 0 bases to trimming and J lost 2 bases, with 16 bases between them. The CDR3 loop spans 17 amino acids. The DNA for the CDR3 is TGCGCCAGCAGCTTGGCTCTGGGACGGGGGGCCACAGATACGCAGTATTTT. Translating gives CASSLALGRGATDTQYF. Full variable domain (missing parts from reference TRBV5-1 and TRBJ2-3): KAGVTQTPRYLIKTRGQQVTLSCSPISGHRSVSWYQQTPGQGLQFLFEYFSETQRNKGNFPGRFSGRQFSNSRSEMNVSTLELGDSALYLCASSLALGRGATDTQYFGPGTRLTVL.

J is TRBJ1-5 and V is TRBV4-3; D is unresolved. The CDR3 runs 17 residues. V lost 0 bases and J lost 0, with 12 bases in between. Germline V lookup: CDR1 LGHNA, CDR2 YSLEER. The CDR3 spells CASSQDPTGYSNQPQHF. CDR3 bases: TGCGCCAGCAGCCAAGATCCTACTGGGTATAGCAATCAGCCCCAGCATTTT.

This clone is a singleton in its sample. This chain links TRBV5-6 with TRBJ2-7; possible D gene TRBD1, 5 bases. CDR1 and CDR2 (germline): SGHDT, YYEEEE. Trimming shortened V by 4 bases and J by 0 bases, and 11 bases separated the two germline ends. CDR3 length: 14 amino acids. The CDR3 DNA follows: TGTGCCAGCAGCATACTCCAGGGCTCCTACGAGCAGTACTTC. Encoded protein: CASSILQGSYEQYF.

V is TRBV6-5 and J is TRBJ2-7; tentatively, D is TRBD2 (5 bases). CDR1 and CDR2 (germline): MNHEY, SVGAGI. This CDR3 has 15 amino acids. Trimming took 0 bases from V and 5 from J, leaving 14 bases between them. CDR3 sequence (DNA): TGTGCCAGCAGTTACTCGCAAGGTAGAGGGAACGAGCAGTACTTC. Translated, it gives CASSYSQGRGNEQYF.

The genes are TRBV28 and TRBJ2-7, with D possibly being TRBD2 (6 bases). The germline CDR1 and CDR2 sequences are MDHEN and SYDVKM. The V and J ends lost 5 bases and 1 base respectively, with 18 bases between them. The CDR3 sequence is 16 residues long. The CDR3: CASSPPGGRRSYEQYF. The CDR3, as DNA: TGTGCCAGCAGTCCGCCCGGAGGGCGGAGGTCCTACGAGCAGTACTTC.

The CDR3 region is CASSIVVGGDTQYF. CDR3 DNA: TGTGCCAGTAGTATCGTGGTAGGCGGGGATACGCAGTATTTT. The chain recombines TRBV19 with TRBJ2-3, with D maybe TRBD2 (5 bases). CDR3 length: 14 amino acids. Germline values: CDR1 LNHDA, CDR2 SQIVND (reference sequence). Trimming shortened V by 3 bases and J by 6 bases, and 13 bases separated the two germline ends.

In regard to this clone: In the same sample, other DNA sequences code for this CDR3. The V gene is TRBV2, the J gene TRBJ1-6; D uncertain. The CDR3 extends over 12 amino acids. Germline V CDR1 and CDR2: SNHLY, FYNNEI. Trimming removed 8 bases from V and 5 bases from J, with 7 bases in between. The CDR3 sequence is CASGQNNSPLHF. The CDR3 DNA follows: TGTGCCAGCGGGCAGAATAATTCACCCCTCCACTTT.

The chain links TRBV5-4 to TRBJ1-2; no definite D call. From germline, CDR1 is SGHNT and CDR2 YYREEE (reference sequence). The CDR3 spans 14 residues. V lost 4 bases and J lost 4, with 14 bases in between. The CDR3, as DNA: TGTGCCAGCAGCGGTCGAGAGGTCATCTATGGCTACACCTTC. This encodes CASSGREVIYGYTF.

The J gene is TRBJ2-2, the V gene TRBV19; D is unclear. The CDR3 has 15 residues. Germline lookup yields CDR1 LNHDA and CDR2 SQIVND (reference sequence). V dropped 3 bases and J dropped 6 bases, with 14 bases sitting between them. The chain's CDR3 is CASSIYFRGAGELFF. The CDR3 DNA reads TGTGCCAGTAGTATCTATTTTAGAGGAGCCGGGGAGCTGTTTTTT.

This chain links TRBV6-2 or TRBV6-3 with TRBJ2-7; D possibly uses TRBD1 or TRBD2 (6 bases each). The CDR3 consists of 15 residues. CDR1 MNHEY and CDR2 SVGEGT come from the germline V gene. Trimming removed 2 bases from V and 3 bases from J, with 14 bases in between. The CDR3 coding sequence is TGTGCCAGCAGTTACGGAGGGGACACCAGCTACGAGCAGTACTTC. Translating gives CASSYGGDTSYEQYF.

This clone was observed a single time. The chain has TRBV4-2 and TRBJ1-1; D possibly corresponds to TRBD1 (5 bases). V was trimmed by 0 bases and J by 3 bases, leaving 11 bases between them. Germline lookup yields CDR1 LGHNA and CDR2 YNFKEQ. This CDR3 comprises 15 residues. The CDR3 spells CASSQDPGLDTEAFF. The DNA for the CDR3 is TGTGCCAGCAGCCAAGATCCGGGACTGGACACTGAAGCTTTCTTT.

V and J are TRBV4-2 and TRBJ1-1; weak D call: TRBD1 (6 bases). The CDR3 covers 14 residues. Trimming left V 4 bases short and J 1 base short, with 10 bases between. Looked up from germline, CDR1 is LGHNA and CDR2 is YNFKEQ. The CDR3 sequence: CASSPGHSNTEAFF. Written as DNA, the CDR3 is TGTGCCAGCAGCCCGGGACATTCGAACACTGAAGCTTTCTTT.

This clone was counted between two and nine times. The genes are TRBV2 and TRBJ1-2; 8 positions agree with TRBD1. This CDR3 region has 15 residues. V was clipped by 11 bases and J by 2 bases; unmatched bases: 13. CDR1 and CDR2 (germline): SNHLY, FYNNEI. Here the CDR3 DNA reads TGTGCCTCCCAAGCGGACAGGGCTGACAACTATGGCTACACCTTC. It translates to CASQADRADNYGYTF.

The genes are TRBV21-1 and TRBJ2-3; the table assigns TRBD1, which was not confirmed against the DNA. TRBV21-1 corresponds to a pseudogene. This CDR3 has 17 residues. CDR3 loop: CASSKGEGQGVADTQYF. The DNA for the CDR3 is TGTGCCAGCAGCAAAGGCGAGGGACAGGGGGTCGCAGATACGCAGTATTTT.

The rearrangement joins TRBV7-9 to TRBJ2-7; either TRBD1 or TRBD2 may fit D (6 bases each). From germline, CDR1 is SEHNR and CDR2 FQNEAQ (reference sequence). Trimming removed 6 bases from V and 5 bases from J, with 17 bases in between. The CDR3 contains 14 residues. CDR3 sequence (DNA): TGTGCCAGCAGTTTACAGGGAGGCGTAAACGAGCAGTACTTC. It encodes CASSLQGGVNEQYF.